Each of the 15 T cell receptor beta chains below was sequenced from the same sample in a study of CD8 T cells in Susac syndrome. The authors reverse transcribed 0.5 to 1 ug RNA with random hexamers. TCRdb called the immunoSEQ multiplex PCR reads again in MiXCR, with one record for every CDR3 protein. The sample records 140,000 to 150,000 distinct CDR3 sequences, approximately 95% being singletons. Sequenced: CD4+ T cells from PBMCs. The receptors stem from a human donor with multiple sclerosis.

The chain has TRBV12-3 or TRBV12-4 and TRBJ1-5; D uncertain. V lost 7 bases to trimming and J lost 9 bases, with 16 bases between them. This CDR3 has 13 residues. This CDR3 is CASTFQSIRPQHF. The CDR3 region has the DNA TGTGCCAGCACTTTCCAGAGTATTCGGCCCCAGCATTTT.

The chain couples TRBV20-1 to TRBJ1-5; D is perhaps TRBD1 (6 bases). Deletions cut 1 base from V and 14 bases from J, with 15 bases between. The CDR3 is made up of 12 amino acids. Germline CDR1 reads DFQATT; CDR2 reads SNEGSKA (reference sequence). The DNA of the CDR3 is TGCAGTGCTAGAGTCGGGGGGACATGGGAGCATTTT. This encodes CSARVGGTWEHF.

CDR3 loop: CASRKDREQYF. The CDR3 DNA sequence: TGTGCCAGCAGAAAGGACAGGGAGCAGTACTTC. The chain links TRBV7-2 to TRBJ2-7, with 7 bases matching TRBD1. Unmatched junction bases numbered 3, after V lost 6 bases and J lost 7 bases. The CDR3 runs to 11 residues. Per germline, CDR1 SGHTA and CDR2 FQGNSA.

The genes are TRBV5-4 and TRBJ2-3; D tentatively reads TRBD1 or TRBD2 (5 bases each). V was trimmed by 2 bases and J by 2 bases, leaving 12 bases between them. CDR1 SGHNT and CDR2 YYREEE come from the germline V gene (reference sequence). This CDR3 is built from 15 residues. In nucleotides, the CDR3 is TGTGCCAGCAGCTTCCGGGACCTCGACACAGATACGCAGTATTTT. Amino acid sequence: CASSFRDLDTDTQYF. Variable domain in full (rest from reference TRBV5-4 and TRBJ2-3): ETGVTQSPTHLIKTRGQQVTLRCSSQSGHNTVSWYQQALGQGPQFIFQYYREEENGRGNFPPRFSGLQFPNYSSELNVNALELDDSALYLCASSFRDLDTDTQYFGPGTRLTVL.

This clonotype has only a few counts. This chain joins TRBV6-2 or TRBV6-3 and TRBJ2-2; a possible D gene is TRBD2 (6 bases). The CDR3 contains 16 residues. The germline V and J ends were trimmed by 2 bases and 4 bases, with 14 bases remaining between them. Germline CDR1 reads MNHEY; CDR2 reads SVGEGT. The CDR3 region has the DNA TGTGCCAGCAGTTACCGGGCGGGAAGGGCCACCGGGGAGCTGTTTTTT. This encodes CASSYRAGRATGELFF.

This clonotype was detected only once. The V and J genes are TRBV20-1 and TRBJ1-2; D might be TRBD1 (5 bases). V was cut by 5 bases and J by 5 bases, with 12 bases left in between. This CDR3 is built from 12 residues. In germline, CDR1 is DFQATT, CDR2 SNEGSKA (reference sequence). Written as DNA, the CDR3 is TGCAGTGCTCCCCTTCCAGGGTATGGCTACACCTTC. The encoded protein is CSAPLPGYGYTF.

This clonotype was recorded once. This chain's CDR3 is CASSWGPGLAKNADTQYF. The CDR3 nucleotides are TGTGCCAGCAGTTGGGGTCCGGGACTAGCGAAAAACGCAGATACGCAGTATTTT. The J gene is TRBJ2-3, the V gene TRBV6-5, with TRBD2 matching over 10 bases. Germline V gene data show CDR1 as MNHEY and CDR2 as SVGAGI. V gave up 4 bases and J gave up 4 bases; unmatched junction bases: 14. The CDR3 runs to 18 residues.

This chain links TRBV12-3 or TRBV12-4 with TRBJ2-1, with 10 bases aligning to TRBD1. The CDR3 has 15 amino acids. J gave up 4 bases and V 5 bases, and 5 bases lay outside the gene matches. CDR3: CASSTGTGVYNEQFF. In DNA, the CDR3 is TGTGCCAGCAGTACCGGGACAGGGGTTTACAATGAGCAGTTCTTC.

The chain links TRBV10-3 to TRBJ2-7; D perhaps matches TRBD1 (6 bases). The germline V gene has CDR1 ENHRY and CDR2 SYGVKD. Trimming took off 2 bases at V and 0 bases at J, with 14 bases between the two ends. The CDR3 spans 16 residues. The CDR3 sequence is CAISEGGQWGSYEQYF. CDR3 coding DNA: TGTGCCATCAGTGAGGGAGGACAGTGGGGCTCCTACGAGCAGTACTTC.

The rearrangement joins TRBV9 to TRBJ2-7; D is ambiguous. The V gene lost 0 bases and the J gene lost 3 bases, with 10 bases spanning the gap. The CDR3 totals 14 residues. Germline V gives CDR1 SGDLS, CDR2 YYNGEE. The CDR3 region has the DNA TGTGCCAGCAGCGTAGGGGGTATGATCTACGAGCAGTACTTC. It is translated as CASSVGGMIYEQYF.

The chain employs TRBV5-6 and TRBJ2-1; 8 positions match TRBD2. This CDR3 comprises 13 residues. The V segment lost 2 bases and the J segment 14 bases; nucleotides outside the gene matches: 9. Germline-derived CDR1 and CDR2 are SGHDT and YYEEEE. CDR3 bases: TGTGCCAGCAGCTTTACCGGGACTAGGTTAAAGTTCTTC. Encoded protein: CASSFTGTRLKFF.

The chain employs TRBV29-1 and TRBJ1-2; D might be TRBD1 (6 bases). CDR3 length equals 14 residues. Deletions cut 4 bases from V and 1 base from J, with 13 bases between. Germline V lookup: CDR1 SQVTM, CDR2 ANQGSEA. Here the CDR3 reads CSVVGQGRNYGYTF. CDR3 DNA: TGCAGCGTTGTTGGGCAGGGGCGTAACTATGGCTACACCTTC.

This chain links TRBV29-1 with TRBJ2-2; perhaps TRBD1 as D (6 bases). CDR1 is SQVTM, CDR2 ANQGSEA, per germline. The CDR3 spans 13 residues. Trimming left V 7 bases short and J 3 bases short, with 12 bases between. This CDR3 reads CSAHRTDTGELFF. The CDR3 DNA follows: TGCAGCGCCCATAGGACAGACACCGGGGAGCTGTTTTTT.

This clonotype was recorded only once. The chain recombines TRBV7-9 with TRBJ1-1; unclear D gene. The CDR3 runs 15 residues. The germline V and J ends were trimmed by 4 bases and 1 base, with 13 bases remaining between them. CDR1 SEHNR and CDR2 FQNEAQ come from the germline V gene (reference sequence). CDR3 bases: TGTGCCAGCAGCTCCCCGAACGTGAGGAACACTGAAGCTTTCTTT. This translates into CASSSPNVRNTEAFF.

The chain recombines TRBV12-3 or TRBV12-4 with TRBJ1-6, with TRBD1 matching over 11 bases. CDR3 length: 15 amino acids. The V segment lost 5 bases and the J segment 10 bases; nucleotides outside the gene matches: 7. The CDR3 is CASSPGQGAASPLHF. The CDR3 DNA reads TGTGCCAGCAGTCCCGGACAGGGGGCCGCATCACCCCTCCACTTT.